In this sample, the clone carrying this T cell receptor beta chain turned up once. Its antigen is not identified. The CDR3 is made up of 19 amino acids. V was shortened by 5 bases and J by 0 bases, with 21 bases between the two germline ends. In germline, CDR1 is SGDLS, CDR2 YYNGEE. The PCR made use of 60 Vbeta and 13 Jbeta primers. Sequencing was performed with immunoSEQ multiplex PCR; in TCRdb, only in-frame clones are kept and a portion is missing. The data contain fewer than 250,000 clones, approximately 70% of them seen just once; the ten biggest clones take up under 2%. These data come from a study of cytomegalovirus exposure and HLA in healthy donors. Study observations and caveats: The investigators catalogued 164 TCR beta chains as cytomegalovirus-associated. A later look showed TCR association rates differing by HLA locus, highest for DRB1 and lowest for HLA-C.

The TCR originated in a woman in her twenties or thirties in good health and CMV-seronegative. The V call is TRBV9, the J call TRBJ2-6; a weak D match, TRBD1 (6 bases). The sequenced sample consisted of PBMCs. The CDR3 DNA reads TGTGCCAGCAGTGCAACAGGGACCGGAGGCGGCTCTGGGGCCAACGTCCTGACTTTC. It is translated as CASSATGTGGGSGANVLTF.